The 32 T cell receptor beta chains below come from one sample, sequenced in a study of shared clonotypes between healthy human individuals. TCRdb keeps only in-frame clones here, not all; method: immunoSEQ multiplex PCR. In the table there are some 2,000,000 clones, approximately 96% of which are singletons. The sample comprised naive CD4+ T cells sorted from blood. Subset of the sample: CD45RA+ positively selected. These receptors all come from a young man in good health.

The V gene is TRBV6-6, the J gene TRBJ2-4; the D gene is possibly TRBD1 (5 bases). V dropped 7 bases and J dropped 9 bases, with 19 bases sitting between them. Germline loops: CDR1 MNHNY, CDR2 SVGAGI (reference sequence). The CDR3 covers 14 residues. The CDR3 region is CASIQAPQGAIQYF. The CDR3 region has the DNA TGTGCCAGCATCCAAGCGCCCCAGGGCGCCATTCAGTACTTC.

The J gene is TRBJ2-7, the V gene TRBV9, with D tentatively TRBD2 (5 bases). Germline lookup yields CDR1 SGDLS and CDR2 YYNGEE. Trimming took off 4 bases at V and 2 bases at J, with 13 bases between the two ends. The CDR3 runs 14 residues. The CDR3 sequence is CASSPTTGTYEQYF. DNA for the CDR3: TGTGCCAGCAGCCCTACGACCGGGACCTACGAGCAGTACTTC. The full variable domain, rest sourced from reference TRBV9 and TRBJ2-7, is DSGVTQTPKHLITATGQRVTLRCSPRSGDLSVYWYQQSLDQGLQFLIQYYNGEERAKGNILERFSAQQFPDLHSELNLSSLELGDSALYFCASSPTTGTYEQYFGPGTRLTVT.

V usage is TRBV7-2 and J usage is TRBJ1-4; 8 bases match TRBD1. The J segment lost 3 bases and the V segment lost 5 bases, leaving 5 bases of the junction unmatched. CDR1 is SGHTA and CDR2 is FQGNSA in the germline V gene. The CDR3 has 15 amino acids. The CDR3 protein is CASSPWTGPNEKLFF. CDR3 in DNA: TGTGCCAGCAGCCCCTGGACAGGGCCTAATGAAAAACTGTTTTTT.

The rearrangement uses TRBV5-8 and TRBJ1-1, with 11 nucleotides matching TRBD1. CDR1 is SGHTS, CDR2 YDEGEE, per germline. The J segment lost 1 base and the V segment lost 2 bases, leaving 4 bases of the junction unmatched. The CDR3 spans 16 residues. The CDR3 nucleotides read TGTGCCAGCAGCTTAGGGACAGGGGGACGGAACACTGAAGCTTTCTTT. Protein sequence: CASSLGTGGRNTEAFF.

This chain joins TRBV10-3 and TRBJ1-2; possibly TRBD1 for D (6 bases). The CDR3 is 16 amino acids. Trimming left V 2 bases short and J 4 bases short, with 17 bases between. Germline CDR1 is ENHRY and CDR2 is SYGVKD. CDR3 protein: CAISEPGAIITYGYTF. In DNA, the CDR3 is TGTGCCATCAGTGAGCCAGGGGCGATTATTACCTATGGCTACACCTTC.

As to this clone: Other DNA sequences in the sample encode the same CDR3. The gene calls are TRBV30 and TRBJ1-5; 8 bases line up with TRBD1. Trimming at V came to 3 bases and at J to 3 bases, leaving 4 bases not matched to a gene. Germline lookup yields CDR1 GTSNPN and CDR2 SVGIG (reference sequence). The CDR3 consists of 14 residues. The CDR3 nucleotides read TGTGCCTGGAGCGACAGGGGACTCAATCAGCCCCAGCATTTT. Amino acids: CAWSDRGLNQPQHF. Looking up the rest from reference TRBV30 and TRBJ1-5 gives the full variable domain: SQTIHQWPATLVQPVGSPLSLECTVEGTSNPNLYWYRQAAGRGLQLLFYSVGIGQISSEVPQNLSASRPQDRQFILSSKKLLLSDSGFYLCAWSDRGLNQPQHFGDGTRLSIL.

The chain recombines TRBV7-9 with TRBJ1-2; possibly TRBD1 for D (6 bases). Germline-derived CDR1 and CDR2 are SEHNR and FQNEAQ (reference sequence). The CDR3 is made up of 14 amino acids. Between the trimmed V and J ends, which lost 4 bases and 2 bases, there was a span of 11 bases. The CDR3 DNA sequence: TGTGCCAGCAGCTGGGGGACATCGAACTATGGCTACACCTTC. Translated: CASSWGTSNYGYTF.

The gene calls are TRBV28 and TRBJ2-7, with no clear D. Germline V CDR1 and CDR2: MDHEN, SYDVKM. The V end lost 7 bases, the J end lost 2 bases, and 15 bases lay between the germline ends. This CDR3 comprises 14 residues. The CDR3 protein is CASIQESRAYEQYF. The DNA of the CDR3 is TGTGCCAGCATTCAGGAGAGTAGAGCCTACGAGCAGTACTTC.

J is TRBJ1-3 and V is TRBV30, with D maybe TRBD1 (5 bases). This CDR3 is built from 23 residues. Trimming took 1 base from V and 0 from J, leaving 34 bases between them. CDR1 is GTSNPN, CDR2 SVGIG, per germline (reference sequence). The CDR3 nucleotides read TGTGCCTGGAGTGCCATCAACCCGAGCCCAGGGAGCGGTGGGAGCTTCTCTGGAAACACCATATATTTT. This sequence encodes CAWSAINPSPGSGGSFSGNTIYF.

In the case of this clone: Other nucleotide sequences in the sample specify the same CDR3. J is TRBJ2-2 and V is TRBV5-1; D remains unclear. V dropped 0 bases and J dropped 0 bases, with 9 bases sitting between them. From germline, CDR1 is SGHRS and CDR2 YFSETQ. The CDR3 covers 16 residues. CDR3 in DNA: TGCGCCAGCAGCTTGGTGCCTGGACCGAACACCGGGGAGCTGTTTTTT. It is translated as CASSLVPGPNTGELFF.

V and J are TRBV5-1 and TRBJ1-6, with TRBD1 matching 8 bases. The CDR3 contains 14 residues. V was pared by 4 bases and J by 10 bases, with 7 bases of the junction left unmatched. Germline-derived CDR1 and CDR2 are SGHRS and YFSETQ. CDR3 in DNA: TGCGCCAGCAGCGGAGGGACAGGAGGATCACCCCTCCACTTT. Protein product: CASSGGTGGSPLHF.

This clone was seen a single time. The J gene is TRBJ1-1, the V gene TRBV9, with unresolved D. V lost 4 bases and J lost 3, with 13 bases in between. The CDR3 has 14 amino acids. Looked up from germline, CDR1 is SGDLS and CDR2 is YYNGEE. As DNA, the CDR3 is TGTGCCAGCAGCCCCCCCGGGGTGGACACTGAAGCTTTCTTT. Its translation: CASSPPGVDTEAFF. The full variable domain, rest sourced from reference TRBV9 and TRBJ1-1, is DSGVTQTPKHLITATGQRVTLRCSPRSGDLSVYWYQQSLDQGLQFLIQYYNGEERAKGNILERFSAQQFPDLHSELNLSSLELGDSALYFCASSPPGVDTEAFFGQGTRLTVV.

The rearrangement joins TRBV6-1 to TRBJ1-2, with D tentatively TRBD1 (5 bases). Trimming cost V 6 bases and J 4 bases, with 9 bases left between them. Germline lookup yields CDR1 MNHNS and CDR2 SASEGT. This CDR3 has 12 residues. The CDR3 sequence is CASSRQTYGYTF. The CDR3 DNA is TGTGCCAGCAGCCGACAGACCTATGGCTACACCTTC.

Only a few counts were recorded for this clone. The gene calls are TRBV19 and TRBJ1-4; possible D gene TRBD1, 5 bases. V dropped 4 bases and J dropped 7 bases, with 13 bases sitting between them. The length of the CDR3 is 14 residues. Germline V gives CDR1 LNHDA, CDR2 SQIVND (reference sequence). The CDR3 DNA is TGTGCCAGTAGTAACGGGGGTATCGGTGAAAAACTGTTTTTT. Residues: CASSNGGIGEKLFF.

This clone was seen once. The chain couples TRBV7-2 to TRBJ2-7; 8 positions agree with TRBD2. Germline loops: CDR1 SGHTA, CDR2 FQGNSA. After removal of 0 bases from V and 3 bases from J, the junction contained 4 bases not matched to a gene. CDR3 length equals 15 residues. CDR3 in DNA: TGTGCCAGCAGCTTAGCTTTGGCGGGGGGCTACGAGCAGTACTTC. This codes for CASSLALAGGYEQYF.

V gene TRBV20-1 combines with J gene TRBJ1-1; perhaps TRBD1 as D (6 bases). With 3 bases removed from V and 10 bases from J, the gap between germline ends came to 12 bases. The CDR3 consists of 11 residues. CDR1 and CDR2 (germline): DFQATT, SNEGSKA (reference sequence). CDR3 amino acids: CSARTTGAAFF. For the CDR3, the DNA is TGCAGTGCTAGGACGACAGGTGCAGCTTTCTTT.

The chain joins TRBV27 to TRBJ2-2, with D perhaps matching TRBD2 (5 bases). The germline V gene encodes CDR1 MNHEY and CDR2 SMNVEV (reference sequence). Trimming removed 6 bases from V and 1 base from J, with 15 bases in between. The CDR3 contains 16 residues. In nucleotides, the CDR3 is TGTGCCAGCAGACCCATGGTGAGGGTGAACACCGGGGAGCTGTTTTTT. Translated: CASRPMVRVNTGELFF.

The sample holds one count of this clone. The chain carries TRBV6-4 and TRBJ2-2; 8 bases agree with TRBD1. The CDR3 extends over 14 amino acids. The J segment lost 2 bases and the V segment lost 5 bases, leaving 1 base of the junction unmatched. The V gene's germline CDR1 is MRHNA and CDR2 SNTAGT. The CDR3 sequence is CASSTGGNTGELFF. DNA for the CDR3: TGTGCCAGCAGTACAGGGGGAAACACCGGGGAGCTGTTTTTT.

The J gene is TRBJ2-7, the V gene TRBV30; TRBD1 matches at 7 bases. The CDR3 loop spans 13 amino acids. Unmatched junction bases numbered 3, after V lost 4 bases and J lost 0 bases. From germline, CDR1 is GTSNPN and CDR2 SVGIG (reference sequence). The CDR3 loop reads CAWTTGYSYEQYF. The CDR3 region has the DNA TGTGCCTGGACGACAGGGTACTCCTACGAGCAGTACTTC.

This sequence joins TRBV18 and TRBJ2-5; the D gene is possibly TRBD2 (6 bases). The CDR3 is 16 amino acids. V lost 3 bases and J lost 5, with 19 bases in between. CDR1 and CDR2 from the germline V gene are KGHSH and LQKENI. CDR3 sequence reads: CASSPSLRGIAETQYF. The CDR3 DNA reads as TGTGCCAGCTCACCTAGCCTACGCGGGATAGCGGAGACCCAGTACTTC.

The J gene is TRBJ2-7, the V gene TRBV2; D not certain. V was clipped by 3 bases and J by 5 bases, with 5 bases between them. The CDR3 contains 11 residues. Germline CDR1 is SNHLY and CDR2 is FYNNEI. CDR3 coding DNA: TGTGCCAGCAGTGAGTCTAACGAGCAGTACTTC. Its translation: CASSESNEQYF.

V and J are TRBV7-2 and TRBJ2-7; 10 nucleotides line up with TRBD2. This CDR3 has 13 residues. V shed 3 bases and J 12 bases; nucleotides not matched to a gene: 8. CDR1 SGHTA and CDR2 FQGNSA come from the germline V gene. The CDR3 bases are TGTGCCAGCAGCTTGGCCCTAGCGGGAGCCCTGTACTTC. Protein: CASSLALAGALYF.

In DNA, the CDR3 is TGTGCCAGCTCAACAGCCCTTGAGGGGACTGAAGCTTTCTTT. It is translated as CASSTALEGTEAFF. The chain recombines TRBV18 with TRBJ1-1; D is perhaps TRBD1 (5 bases). Trimming left V 5 bases short and J 5 bases short, with 15 bases between. Looked up from germline, CDR1 is KGHSH and CDR2 is LQKENI. This CDR3 is built from 14 residues.

This clone was observed a single time. This chain uses TRBV21-1 with TRBJ2-7; the table's D gene call, TRBD2, was not cross checked with the DNA. TRBV21-1 is a pseudogene. This CDR3 contains 16 residues. In DNA, the CDR3 is TGTGCCAGCAGCAAGCCGCCAGCGGGATCTAGGAACGAGCAGTACTTC. The encoded protein is CASSKPPAGSRNEQYF.

In this sample, this clone turned up once. V and J are TRBV5-8 and TRBJ1-2, with D possibly TRBD1 on 5 matching bases. This CDR3 contains 14 residues. Between the trimmed V and J ends, which lost 2 bases and 2 bases, there was a span of 10 bases. Germline V gene data show CDR1 as SGHTS and CDR2 as YDEGEE. The chain's CDR3 is CASSLGPGNYGYTF. The CDR3 DNA reads as TGTGCCAGCAGCTTAGGGCCAGGGAACTATGGCTACACCTTC.

The genes are TRBV2 and TRBJ2-1; 9 bases line up with TRBD1. This CDR3 contains 13 residues. V gave up 9 bases and J gave up 7 bases; unmatched junction bases: 7. The germline gives CDR1 SNHLY, CDR2 FYNNEI. The CDR3 reads CARRDREMNEQFF. CDR3 nucleotide sequence: TGTGCCAGGAGGGACAGGGAAATGAATGAGCAGTTCTTC. Looking up the rest from reference TRBV2 and TRBJ2-1 gives the full variable domain: EPEVTQTPSHQVTQMGQEVILRCVPISNHLYFYWYRQILGQKVEFLVSFYNNEISEKSEIFDDQFSVERPDGSNFTLKIRSTKLEDSAMYFCARRDREMNEQFFGPGTRLTVL.

The gene calls are TRBV5-4 and TRBJ2-3, with 8 bases aligning to TRBD1. The CDR3 length is 15 residues. CDR1 SGHNT and CDR2 YYREEE come from the germline V gene (reference sequence). The junction had 10 bases not matched to a gene; V was cut back by 5 bases and J by 5 bases. The DNA for the CDR3 is TGTGCCAGCAGAGGGGACAGGATCTTTCAAGATACGCAGTATTTT. Amino acids: CASRGDRIFQDTQYF.

Concerning this clone: Its ends do not fully match the called genes, so a read error is possible. V usage is TRBV11-2 and J usage is TRBJ2-7; 13 positions agree with TRBD2. Germline V lookup: CDR1 SGHAT, CDR2 FQNNGV. There are 15 residues in the CDR3. The CDR3 DNA is TGTGCCAGCAGCTTAGTAGTGCCCGGGACTAGCGGGGCCGTCTTC. It codes for CASSLVVPGTSGAVF.

Only one count was recorded for this clone. At one boundary the junction diverges from the germline segment, which might be a read error. This chain connects TRBV30 to TRBJ2-7; 7 bases line up with TRBD2. The CDR3 consists of 12 residues. Looked up from germline, CDR1 is GTSNPN and CDR2 is SVGIG (reference sequence). The CDR3 region is CAWSVRDYEQHF. The CDR3 DNA reads TGTGCCTGGAGTGTACGGGACTACGAGCAGCACTTC.

V is TRBV28 and J is TRBJ1-1; 11 nucleotides agree with TRBD1. CDR1 MDHEN and CDR2 SYDVKM come from the germline V gene. Trimming at V came to 8 bases and at J to 4 bases, leaving 6 bases not matched to a gene. CDR3 size: 14 residues. The CDR3 here is CASLPGQGVTEAFF. CDR3 sequence (DNA): TGTGCCAGCTTACCGGGACAGGGGGTCACTGAAGCTTTCTTT.

V gene TRBV4-1 combines with J gene TRBJ1-2; 9 nucleotides match TRBD1. CDR1 and CDR2 from the germline V gene are MGHRA and YSYEKL. The V segment lost 0 bases and the J segment 4 bases; nucleotides outside the gene matches: 3. This CDR3 is built from 15 residues. CDR3 sequence: CASSQEGTGPYGYTF. CDR3 in DNA: TGCGCCAGCAGCCAAGAAGGGACAGGGCCCTATGGCTACACCTTC.

This clone was observed once. The chain employs TRBV27 and TRBJ1-1; D call uncertain. Trimming shortened V by 8 bases and J by 4 bases, and 14 bases separated the two germline ends. This CDR3 spans 13 amino acids. The germline CDR1 and CDR2 sequences are MNHEY and SMNVEV (reference sequence). CDR3 sequence reads: CASRDPQLTEAFF. The CDR3, as DNA: TGTGCCAGCCGCGATCCCCAACTCACTGAAGCTTTCTTT.